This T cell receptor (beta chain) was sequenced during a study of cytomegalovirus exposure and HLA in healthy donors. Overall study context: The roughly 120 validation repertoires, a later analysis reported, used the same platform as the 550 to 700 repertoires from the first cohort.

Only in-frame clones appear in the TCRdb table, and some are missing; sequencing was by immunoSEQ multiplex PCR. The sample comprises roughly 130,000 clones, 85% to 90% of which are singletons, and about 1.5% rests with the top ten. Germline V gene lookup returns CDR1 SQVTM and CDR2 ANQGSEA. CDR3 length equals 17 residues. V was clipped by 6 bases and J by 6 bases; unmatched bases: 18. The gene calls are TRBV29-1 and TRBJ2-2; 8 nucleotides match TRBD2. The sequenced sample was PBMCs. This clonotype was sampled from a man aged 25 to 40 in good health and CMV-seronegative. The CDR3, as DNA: TGCAGCGTCCTGGGGACTAGTTCGGCGCTACTGGCCGGGGAGCTGTTTTTT. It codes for CSVLGTSSALLAGELFF.